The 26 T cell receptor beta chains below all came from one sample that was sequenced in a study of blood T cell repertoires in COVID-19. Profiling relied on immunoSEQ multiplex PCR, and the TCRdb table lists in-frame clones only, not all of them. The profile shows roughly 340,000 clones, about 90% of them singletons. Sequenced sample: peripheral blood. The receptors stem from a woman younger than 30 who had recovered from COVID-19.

The CDR3 bases are TGTGCCACCAGTGATCGAATACAGGGGGCTAACTATGGCTACACCTTC. Translated, it gives CATSDRIQGANYGYTF. The V and J genes are TRBV24-1 and TRBJ1-2; 8 nucleotides align to TRBD1. This CDR3 region has 16 residues. Germline V lookup: CDR1 KGHDR, CDR2 SFDVKD. V lost 3 bases to trimming and J lost 0 bases; unmatched junction nucleotides: 5.

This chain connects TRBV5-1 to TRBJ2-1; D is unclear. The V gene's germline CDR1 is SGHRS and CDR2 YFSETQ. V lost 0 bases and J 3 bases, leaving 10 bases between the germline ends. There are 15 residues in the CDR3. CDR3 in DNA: TGCGCCAGCAGCTTGGATCCTAGTGGCTACAATGAGCAGTTCTTC. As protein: CASSLDPSGYNEQFF. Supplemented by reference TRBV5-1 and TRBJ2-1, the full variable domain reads KAGVTQTPRYLIKTRGQQVTLSCSPISGHRSVSWYQQTPGQGLQFLFEYFSETQRNKGNFPGRFSGRQFSNSRSEMNVSTLELGDSALYLCASSLDPSGYNEQFFGPGTRLTVL.

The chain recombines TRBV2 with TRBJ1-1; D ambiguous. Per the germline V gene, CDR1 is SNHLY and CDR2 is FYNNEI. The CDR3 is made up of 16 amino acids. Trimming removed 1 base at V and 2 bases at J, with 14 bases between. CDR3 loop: CASSEVPQASNTEAFF. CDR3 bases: TGTGCCAGCAGTGAAGTGCCGCAGGCTAGCAACACTGAAGCTTTCTTT.

CDR3 loop: CAIRLAGTGELFF. The CDR3 DNA is TGTGCCATCAGATTAGCGGGCACCGGGGAGCTGTTTTTT. The chain recombines TRBV10-3 with TRBJ2-2; 7 positions match TRBD2. In germline, CDR1 is ENHRY, CDR2 SYGVKD. The CDR3 is made up of 13 amino acids. V lost 6 bases, J lost 4 bases, and 2 bases stayed unmatched.

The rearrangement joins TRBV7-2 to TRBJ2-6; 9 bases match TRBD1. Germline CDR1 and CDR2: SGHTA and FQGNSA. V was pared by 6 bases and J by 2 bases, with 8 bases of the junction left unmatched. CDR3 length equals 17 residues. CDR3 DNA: TGTGCCAGCAGACATGGACAGGGGAGGACTGGGGCCAACGTCCTGACTTTC. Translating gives CASRHGQGRTGANVLTF.

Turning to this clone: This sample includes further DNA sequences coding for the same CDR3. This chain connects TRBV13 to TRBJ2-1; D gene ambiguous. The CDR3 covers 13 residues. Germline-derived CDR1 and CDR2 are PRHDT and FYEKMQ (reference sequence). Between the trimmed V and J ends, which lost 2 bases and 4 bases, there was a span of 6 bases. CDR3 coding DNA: TGTGCCAGCAGCTTAAGAGGATACAATGAGCAGTTCTTC. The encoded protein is CASSLRGYNEQFF.

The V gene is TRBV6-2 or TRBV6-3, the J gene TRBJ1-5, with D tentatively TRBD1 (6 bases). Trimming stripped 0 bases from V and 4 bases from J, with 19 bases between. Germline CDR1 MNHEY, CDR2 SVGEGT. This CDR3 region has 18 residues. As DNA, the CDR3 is TGTGCCAGCAGTTACTCGTTCAGGGGCGAAGGACGGAATCAGCCCCAGCATTTT. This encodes CASSYSFRGEGRNQPQHF.

This CDR3 is CASSEASGSPDTQYF. CDR3 bases: TGTGCCAGCAGTGAAGCTAGCGGGAGCCCAGATACGCAGTATTTT. The V gene is TRBV6-1, the J gene TRBJ2-3; 9 bases map to TRBD2. V trimming: 0 bases; J trimming: 4 bases; junction bases outside the gene matches: 2. The CDR3 sequence is 15 residues long. Per germline, CDR1 MNHNS and CDR2 SASEGT.

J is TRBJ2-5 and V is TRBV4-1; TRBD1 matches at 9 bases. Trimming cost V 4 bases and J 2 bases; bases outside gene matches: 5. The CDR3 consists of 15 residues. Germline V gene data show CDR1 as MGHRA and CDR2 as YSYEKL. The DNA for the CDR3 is TGCGCCAGCAGCCCTTTAGGACAGGGGCAAGAGACCCAGTACTTC. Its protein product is CASSPLGQGQETQYF.

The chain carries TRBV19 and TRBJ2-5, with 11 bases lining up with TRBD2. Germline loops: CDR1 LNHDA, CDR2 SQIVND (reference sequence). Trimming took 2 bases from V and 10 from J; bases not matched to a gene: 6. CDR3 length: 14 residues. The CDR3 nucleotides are TGTGCCAGTAGTATAATAGCGGGAGGGAGGAACCAGTACTTC. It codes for CASSIIAGGRNQYF. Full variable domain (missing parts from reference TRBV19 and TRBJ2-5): DGGITQSPKYLFRKEGQNVTLSCEQNLNHDAMYWYRQDPGQGLRLIYYSQIVNDFQKGDIAEGYSVSREKKESFPLTVTSAQKNPTAFYLCASSIIAGGRNQYFGPGTRLLVL.

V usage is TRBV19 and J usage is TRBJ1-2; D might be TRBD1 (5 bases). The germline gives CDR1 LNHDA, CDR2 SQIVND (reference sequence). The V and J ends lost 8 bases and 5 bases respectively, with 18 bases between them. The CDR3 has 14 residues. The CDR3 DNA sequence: TGTGCCAGTCTAGGGGTATTTAATAATTATGGCTACACCTTC. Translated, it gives CASLGVFNNYGYTF.

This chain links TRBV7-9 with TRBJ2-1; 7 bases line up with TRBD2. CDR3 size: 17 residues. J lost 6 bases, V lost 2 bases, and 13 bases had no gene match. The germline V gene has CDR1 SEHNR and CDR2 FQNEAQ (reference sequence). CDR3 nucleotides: TGTGCCAGCAGCTTATGGTTGGGGGGGACTACCACCAATGAGCAGTTCTTC. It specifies CASSLWLGGTTTNEQFF.

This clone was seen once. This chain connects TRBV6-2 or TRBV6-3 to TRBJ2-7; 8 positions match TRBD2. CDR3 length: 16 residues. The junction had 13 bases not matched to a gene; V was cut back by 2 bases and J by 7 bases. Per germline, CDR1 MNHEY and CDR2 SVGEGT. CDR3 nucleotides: TGTGCCAGCAGTTACCCCGGGACTAGGACCCCTCTGGAGCAGTACGTC. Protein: CASSYPGTRTPLEQYV.

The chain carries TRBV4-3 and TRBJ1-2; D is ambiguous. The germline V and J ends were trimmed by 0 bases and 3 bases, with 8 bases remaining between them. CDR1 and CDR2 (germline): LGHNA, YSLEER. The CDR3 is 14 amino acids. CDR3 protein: CASSQEAFDYGYTF. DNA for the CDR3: TGCGCCAGCAGCCAAGAAGCATTCGACTATGGCTACACCTTC.

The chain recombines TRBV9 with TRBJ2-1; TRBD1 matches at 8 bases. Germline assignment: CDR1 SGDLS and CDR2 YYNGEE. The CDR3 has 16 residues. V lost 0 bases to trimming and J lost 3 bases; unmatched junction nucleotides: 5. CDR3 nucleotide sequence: TGTGCCAGCAGCGTAGGGTCAGGGGGCAGCTACAATGAGCAGTTCTTC. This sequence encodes CASSVGSGGSYNEQFF. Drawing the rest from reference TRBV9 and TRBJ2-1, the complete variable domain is DSGVTQTPKHLITATGQRVTLRCSPRSGDLSVYWYQQSLDQGLQFLIQYYNGEERAKGNILERFSAQQFPDLHSELNLSSLELGDSALYFCASSVGSGGSYNEQFFGPGTRLTVL.

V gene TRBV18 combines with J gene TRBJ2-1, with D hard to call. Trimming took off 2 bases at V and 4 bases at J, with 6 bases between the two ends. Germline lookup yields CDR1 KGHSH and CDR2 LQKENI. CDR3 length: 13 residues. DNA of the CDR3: TGTGCCAGCTCACCATACGGGTACAATGAGCAGTTCTTC. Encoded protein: CASSPYGYNEQFF. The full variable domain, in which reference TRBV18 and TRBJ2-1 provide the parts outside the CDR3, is NAGVMQNPRHLVRRRGQEARLRCSPMKGHSHVYWYRQLPEEGLKFMVYLQKENIIDESGMPKERFSAEFPKEGPSILRIQQVVRGDSAAYFCASSPYGYNEQFFGPGTRLTVL.

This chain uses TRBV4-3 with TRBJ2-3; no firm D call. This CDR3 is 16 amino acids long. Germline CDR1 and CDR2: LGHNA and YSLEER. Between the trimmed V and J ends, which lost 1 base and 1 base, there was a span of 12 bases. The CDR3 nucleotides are TGCGCCAGCAGCCAAGGGGCTCGGCCCCGCACAGATACGCAGTATTTT. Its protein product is CASSQGARPRTDTQYF.

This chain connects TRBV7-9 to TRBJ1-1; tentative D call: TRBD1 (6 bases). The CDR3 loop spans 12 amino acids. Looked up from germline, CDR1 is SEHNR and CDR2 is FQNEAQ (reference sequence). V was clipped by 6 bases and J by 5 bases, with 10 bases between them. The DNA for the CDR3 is TGTGCCAGCAGAAAACAGGGAACTGAAGCTTTCTTT. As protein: CASRKQGTEAFF.

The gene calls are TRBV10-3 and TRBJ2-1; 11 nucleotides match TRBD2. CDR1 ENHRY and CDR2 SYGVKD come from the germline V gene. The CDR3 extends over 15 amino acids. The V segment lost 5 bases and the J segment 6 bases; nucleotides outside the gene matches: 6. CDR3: CAISSRLAGSNEQFF. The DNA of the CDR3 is TGTGCCATCAGTTCCCGACTAGCGGGGAGCAATGAGCAGTTCTTC.

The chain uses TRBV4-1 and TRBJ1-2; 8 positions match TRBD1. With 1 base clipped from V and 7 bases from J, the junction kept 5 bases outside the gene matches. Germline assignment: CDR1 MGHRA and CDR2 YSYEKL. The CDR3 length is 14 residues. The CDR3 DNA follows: TGCGCCAGCAGCCAAGGACAGGGGCGTTTTGGCTACACCTTC. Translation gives CASSQGQGRFGYTF.

The CDR3 DNA reads as TGCGCCAGCAGCCAAGATGACAGGGACGGTTCACCCCTCCACTTT. Translated: CASSQDDRDGSPLHF. The V gene is TRBV4-3, the J gene TRBJ1-6, with 7 nucleotides matching TRBD1. The trim removed 0 bases at V and 9 bases at J, leaving 5 bases unmatched. The CDR3 extends over 15 amino acids. CDR1 and CDR2 (germline): LGHNA, YSLEER.

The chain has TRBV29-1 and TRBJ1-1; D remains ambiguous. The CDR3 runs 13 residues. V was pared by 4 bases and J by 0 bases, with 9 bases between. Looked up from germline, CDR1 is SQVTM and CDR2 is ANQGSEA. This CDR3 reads CSVAEEMNTEAFF. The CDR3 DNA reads TGCAGCGTTGCTGAGGAAATGAACACTGAAGCTTTCTTT.

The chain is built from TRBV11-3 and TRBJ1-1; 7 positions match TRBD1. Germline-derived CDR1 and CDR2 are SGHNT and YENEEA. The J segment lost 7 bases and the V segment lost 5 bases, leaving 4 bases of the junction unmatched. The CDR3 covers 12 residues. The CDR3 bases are TGTGCCAGCAGCCCTACAGGGGATGAAGCTTTCTTT. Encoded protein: CASSPTGDEAFF.

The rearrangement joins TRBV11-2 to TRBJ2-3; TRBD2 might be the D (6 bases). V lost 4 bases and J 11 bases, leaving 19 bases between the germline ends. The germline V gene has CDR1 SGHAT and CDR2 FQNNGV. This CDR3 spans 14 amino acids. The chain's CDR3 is CASSYSRASAEQYF. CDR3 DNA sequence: TGTGCCAGCAGCTATAGTCGGGCTAGCGCAGAGCAGTATTTT.

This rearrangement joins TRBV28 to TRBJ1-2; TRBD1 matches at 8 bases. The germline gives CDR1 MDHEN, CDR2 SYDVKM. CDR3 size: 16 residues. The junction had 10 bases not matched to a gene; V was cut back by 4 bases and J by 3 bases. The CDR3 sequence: CASSSPARTGHYGYTF. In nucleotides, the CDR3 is TGTGCCAGCAGTTCCCCCGCCCGGACAGGGCACTATGGCTACACCTTC.

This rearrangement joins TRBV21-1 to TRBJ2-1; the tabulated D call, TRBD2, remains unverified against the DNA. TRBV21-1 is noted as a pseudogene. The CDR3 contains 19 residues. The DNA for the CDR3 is TGTGCCAGCAGCCTCTCAACCCCGCCGGGACTAGCGCCCTACAATGAGCAGTTCTTC. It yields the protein CASSLSTPPGLAPYNEQFF.